One and the same sample provided the 6 T cell receptor beta chains below, sequenced in a study of T cell repertoires in cytomegalovirus infection. No antigens are known for them. Each CDR3 protein is one row after TCRdb ran MiXCR on the reads. The profile shows about half a million distinct CDR3 sequences, about two fifths of them singletons. The specimen was cultured PBMCs, collected from culture after CMV antigen stimulation. The origin of the receptors is a human donor in good health (CMV status not recorded). Some clones in this sample may be carry-over from other donors' samples.

This clonotype was seen repeatedly, ten times or more. The chain uses TRBV7-2 and TRBJ2-4, with D perhaps matching TRBD2 (6 bases). The germline CDR1 and CDR2 sequences are SGHTA and FQGNSA. The CDR3 consists of 20 residues. Trimming removed 0 bases at V and 0 bases at J, with 21 bases between. CDR3 nucleotide sequence: TGTGCCAGCAGCTTAGCGAGGGACTGGGATGTGAGAGGAGCCAAAAACATTCAGTACTTC. Protein product: CASSLARDWDVRGAKNIQYF. The full variable domain, rest sourced from reference TRBV7-2 and TRBJ2-4, is GAGVSQSPSNKVTEKGKDVELRCDPISGHTALYWYRQSLGQGLEFLIYFQGNSAPDKSGLPSDRFSAERTGGSVSTLTIQRTQQEDSAVYLCASSLARDWDVRGAKNIQYFGAGTRLSVL.

The chain joins TRBV20-1 to TRBJ2-5; D possibly corresponds to TRBD1 (6 bases). V was shortened by 6 bases and J by 1 base, with 12 bases between the two germline ends. Germline V gives CDR1 DFQATT, CDR2 SNEGSKA (reference sequence). This CDR3 spans 13 amino acids. The CDR3 nucleotides are TGCAGTGCGGCCCGGGACACCCAAGAGACCCAGTACTTC. It specifies CSAARDTQETQYF.

The V call is TRBV24-1, the J call TRBJ1-5; D gene uncertain. Trimming shortened V by 8 bases and J by 6 bases, and 10 bases separated the two germline ends. This CDR3 region has 12 residues. Germline loops: CDR1 KGHDR, CDR2 SFDVKD. DNA for the CDR3: TGTGCCACCACAGTACGCGGTCAGCCCCAGCATTTT. Translated, it gives CATTVRGQPQHF.

There are a few counts of this clonotype. The gene calls are TRBV7-2 and TRBJ2-1, with D uncertain. Germline V gives CDR1 SGHTA, CDR2 FQGNSA. The V and J ends lost 5 bases and 6 bases respectively, with 11 bases between them. The CDR3 spans 13 residues. The CDR3 loop reads CASSPAIVNEQFF. In DNA form, the CDR3 reads TGTGCCAGCAGCCCCGCGATCGTCAATGAGCAGTTCTTC.

V gene TRBV2 combines with J gene TRBJ2-1; TRBD1 matches at 9 bases. The germline V gene encodes CDR1 SNHLY and CDR2 FYNNEI. Germline trimming cut 7 bases from V and 8 bases from J; bases unmatched to any gene: 12. CDR3 length: 15 residues. CDR3 protein: CASNIDRGWFDEQFF. The CDR3 DNA reads TGTGCCAGCAATATTGACAGGGGGTGGTTCGATGAGCAGTTCTTC.

The chain couples TRBV7-9 to TRBJ1-4; 7 nucleotides align to TRBD1. The CDR3 contains 15 residues. The germline CDR1 and CDR2 sequences are SEHNR and FQNEAQ (reference sequence). Unmatched junction bases numbered 8, after V lost 5 bases and J lost 5 bases. The CDR3: CASSLLQGGNEKLFF. CDR3 sequence (DNA): TGTGCCAGCAGCCTTCTCCAGGGGGGAAATGAAAAACTGTTTTTT.